Each of the 17 T cell receptor beta chains below was sequenced from the same sample in a study of shared clonotypes between healthy human individuals (dated by TCRdb to 2020 to 2022). The library came from the immunoSEQ multiplex PCR assay. Here the immuneACCESS table is served through TCRdb, limited to in-frame sequences with V and J called. Missing clones are a known gap in these copies; in checked studies unresolved V genes cover under half, and the rest lacks a known reason. The sample records roughly 1,100,000 clones, around 74% of which are singletons. Clones ranked in the top ten supply about 1.5% of the sample. Sequenced sample: memory CD4+ T cells sorted from blood. What the cell subset or site label conveys for this sample: CD45RA-negative fraction. Every receptor here comes from a man younger than 35 in good health.

The V gene is TRBV4-1, the J gene TRBJ2-7; D perhaps matches TRBD1 (6 bases). CDR1 and CDR2 from the germline V gene are MGHRA and YSYEKL. The CDR3 has 15 residues. The V end was cut by 4 bases, the J end by 1 base, with 14 bases between. The CDR3 DNA reads as TGCGCCAGCAGCCGAGGAGGACAGTATTCCTACGAGCAGTACTTC. This codes for CASSRGGQYSYEQYF.

The rearrangement links TRBV5-1 to TRBJ2-1, with 7 bases identical to TRBD1. The CDR3 extends over 15 amino acids. Looked up from germline, CDR1 is SGHRS and CDR2 is YFSETQ. V lost 0 bases, J lost 6 bases, and 6 bases stayed unmatched. In DNA, the CDR3 is TGCGCCAGCAGCTTGGGACAGGGAAGGGTCAATGAGCAGTTCTTC. The encoded protein is CASSLGQGRVNEQFF.

This chain connects TRBV10-3 to TRBJ2-7; D may be TRBD1 or TRBD2 (6 bases each). The V gene's germline CDR1 is ENHRY and CDR2 SYGVKD. CDR3 length: 13 amino acids. V lost 6 bases to trimming and J lost 4 bases, with 13 bases between them. The CDR3 DNA reads TGTGCCATCAGCGCGCGGGACACTTACGAGCAGTACTTC. Its protein product is CAISARDTYEQYF.

The chain recombines TRBV15 with TRBJ2-3; 7 positions agree with TRBD2. This CDR3 has 16 amino acids. The trim removed 5 bases at V and 6 bases at J, leaving 14 bases unmatched. Germline assignment: CDR1 LNHNV and CDR2 YYDKDF (reference sequence). CDR3 DNA: TGTGCCACCAGCCGGATACTAGCGAGGGAGGCGGATACGCAGTATTTT. It translates to CATSRILAREADTQYF.

As to this clone: This sample also contains other DNA sequences that code for the same CDR3. This chain connects TRBV30 to TRBJ1-5; tentative D call: TRBD1 (6 bases). This CDR3 contains 13 residues. CDR1 and CDR2 (germline): GTSNPN, SVGIG (reference sequence). The ends were cut back, 5 bases at V and 1 base at J, with 9 bases in the middle. CDR3 loop: CAWDTGSNQPQHF. The CDR3 coding sequence is TGTGCCTGGGACACAGGGAGCAATCAGCCCCAGCATTTT.

The rearrangement joins TRBV12-5 to TRBJ2-2; D is unresolved. Germline CDR1 and CDR2: LGHNT and FRNRAP. Trimming shortened V by 0 bases and J by 5 bases, and 7 bases separated the two germline ends. The CDR3 is 14 residues long. CDR3 sequence (DNA): TGTGCTAGTGGTTTGGTACGCGAGACCGGGGAGCTGTTTTTT. As protein: CASGLVRETGELFF. Combining the CDR3 with reference TRBV12-5 and TRBJ2-2 gives the whole variable domain DARVTQTPRHKVTEMGQEVTMRCQPILGHNTVFWYRQTMMQGLELLAYFRNRAPLDDSGMPKDRFSAEMPDATLATLKIQPSEPRDSAVYFCASGLVRETGELFFGEGSRLTVL.

The chain combines TRBV2 with TRBJ2-7, with D perhaps TRBD2 (7 bases). Trimming took off 7 bases at V and 4 bases at J, with 17 bases between the two ends. Per the germline V gene, CDR1 is SNHLY and CDR2 is FYNNEI. The CDR3 is made up of 14 amino acids. CDR3 in amino acids: CASTEQGGWYEQYF. The CDR3 DNA follows: TGTGCCAGCACCGAACAGGGAGGGTGGTACGAGCAGTACTTC.

The chain couples TRBV7-9 to TRBJ2-1; tentatively, D is TRBD2 (6 bases). Germline CDR1 and CDR2: SEHNR and FQNEAQ (reference sequence). Trimming removed 4 bases at V and 8 bases at J, with 9 bases between. This CDR3 is built from 12 residues. The chain's CDR3 is CASSSSVHEQFF. The CDR3 nucleotides are TGTGCCAGCAGCTCTAGCGTCCATGAGCAGTTCTTC.

The chain links TRBV9 to TRBJ2-1, with D perhaps matching TRBD1 (5 bases). CDR1 is SGDLS and CDR2 is YYNGEE in the germline V gene. The CDR3 length is 16 residues. V lost 1 base to trimming and J lost 7 bases, with 18 bases between them. CDR3 residues: CASSVSSTDRWNEQFF. DNA for the CDR3: TGTGCCAGCAGCGTAAGTAGTACAGACAGATGGAATGAGCAGTTCTTC.

V gene TRBV5-1 combines with J gene TRBJ1-4; no clear D. V lost 4 bases to trimming and J lost 0 bases, with 4 bases between them. The CDR3 runs 13 residues. Germline V gives CDR1 SGHRS, CDR2 YFSETQ. The CDR3 here is CASSPSTNEKLFF. The CDR3 coding sequence is TGCGCCAGCAGCCCATCAACTAATGAAAAACTGTTTTTT.

The genes are TRBV30 and TRBJ1-1, with D unclear. Germline V gene data show CDR1 as GTSNPN and CDR2 as SVGIG (reference sequence). The length of the CDR3 is 13 residues. V was shortened by 5 bases and J by 8 bases, with 18 bases between the two germline ends. The DNA for the CDR3 is TGTGCCTGGTTTTCTTCGAGGGCAGCCGAAGCTTTCTTT. It yields the protein CAWFSSRAAEAFF. The variable domain in full, with the rest retrieved from reference TRBV30 and TRBJ1-1, is SQTIHQWPATLVQPVGSPLSLECTVEGTSNPNLYWYRQAAGRGLQLLFYSVGIGQISSEVPQNLSASRPQDRQFILSSKKLLLSDSGFYLCAWFSSRAAEAFFGQGTRLTVV.

V gene TRBV30 combines with J gene TRBJ1-6, with a tentative D call TRBD1 (6 bases). V shed 3 bases and J shed 0 bases, with 12 bases lying between them. The length of the CDR3 is 16 residues. Germline CDR1 GTSNPN, CDR2 SVGIG (reference sequence). Here the CDR3 reads CAWSQPQGSYNSPLHF. The CDR3 nucleotides are TGTGCCTGGAGCCAACCACAGGGCTCCTATAATTCACCCCTCCACTTT.

Note on this clone: The same CDR3 is also encoded by other DNA sequences in this sample. CDR3 region: CAWSVRDYEQYF. The CDR3 nucleotides read TGTGCCTGGAGTGTAAGGGACTACGAGCAGTACTTC. The V and J genes are TRBV30 and TRBJ2-7, with D unresolved. V was clipped by 0 bases and J by 3 bases, with 6 bases between them. Germline V gene sequence: CDR1 GTSNPN, CDR2 SVGIG (reference sequence). The length of the CDR3 is 12 residues.

V usage is TRBV18 and J usage is TRBJ1-2; D is uncertain. The CDR3 sequence is 13 residues long. V lost 0 bases, J lost 4 bases, and 6 bases lay in between. Germline V CDR1 and CDR2: KGHSH, LQKENI. The CDR3 loop is CASSPPGLYGYTF. DNA of the CDR3: TGTGCCAGCTCACCACCGGGCCTCTATGGCTACACCTTC.

The genes are TRBV9 and TRBJ2-1, with D possibly being TRBD2 (7 bases). The CDR3 is made up of 14 amino acids. Germline values: CDR1 SGDLS, CDR2 YYNGEE. V gave up 3 bases and J gave up 2 bases, with 9 bases separating them. CDR3 amino acids: CASSAGGPYNEQFF. The DNA of the CDR3 is TGTGCCAGCAGCGCGGGGGGCCCCTACAATGAGCAGTTCTTC.

Notes on this clone: Within the sample, other DNA sequences also encode this same CDR3. V and J are TRBV7-9 and TRBJ2-3; the match to TRBD1 covers 9 bases. From germline, CDR1 is SEHNR and CDR2 FQNEAQ (reference sequence). Germline trimming cut 4 bases from V and 3 bases from J; bases unmatched to any gene: 5. CDR3 length: 15 amino acids. The CDR3 protein is CASSSRQGGTDTQYF. CDR3 DNA sequence: TGTGCCAGCAGCTCCAGACAGGGGGGGACAGATACGCAGTATTTT.

On this clone itself: This CDR3 is also generated by other DNA sequences in the sample. The V gene is TRBV5-1, the J gene TRBJ2-5; no clear D gene. The V end lost 3 bases, the J end lost 2 bases, and 5 bases lay between the germline ends. This CDR3 is built from 12 residues. Germline loops: CDR1 SGHRS, CDR2 YFSETQ. The CDR3 DNA reads as TGCGCCAGCAGCTGGGGACAAGAGACCCAGTACTTC. Amino acids: CASSWGQETQYF.